Given below is one TCR beta chain in context. The data were taken from a study of blood T cell repertoires in COVID-19. Study information: Acute-phase and convalescent COVID-19 samples originated in the United States, Italy and Spain.

Assay: immunoSEQ multiplex PCR; the TCRdb copy retains only in-frame clones and omits some. The sample lists about 240,000 clones, around 81% seen once, with roughly 8% in the top ten. Enrollment of patients from Seattle took place during active infection, with longitudinal follow-up. The sample was peripheral blood. This clonotype was sampled from a woman of 80 years or more with COVID-19, enrolled during active disease.

The CDR3 nucleotides are TGCGCCAGCAGCCAAGATATGGGAGACGAGCAGTACTTC. It encodes CASSQDMGDEQYF. The chain employs TRBV4-3 and TRBJ2-7, with D possibly matching TRBD2 (5 bases). Germline CDR1 is LGHNA and CDR2 is YSLEER. The CDR3 has 13 residues. V was clipped by 0 bases and J by 5 bases, with 8 bases between them.